Shown below are 18 T cell receptor beta chains from a single sample sequenced in a study of blood T cell repertoires in COVID-19. Repertoires were generated with immunoSEQ multiplex PCR, while TCRdb's copy carries only in-frame clones and drops some. Here the sample spans about 110,000 clones, about 88% being singletons. The sequenced sample was peripheral blood. The receptors shown here come from a human donor in a cohort sampled during active COVID-19.

In DNA, the CDR3 is TGTGCCAGCAGTTACTCACAGAATGGCTACACCTTC. This sequence encodes CASSYSQNGYTF. The chain carries TRBV6-2 or TRBV6-3 and TRBJ1-2; D remains ambiguous. The CDR3 is 12 amino acids. In germline, CDR1 is MNHEY, CDR2 SVGEGT. Trimming shortened V by 0 bases and J by 6 bases, and 5 bases separated the two germline ends.

The CDR3 here is CASSQGGGSEAFF. Here the CDR3 DNA reads TGTGCCAGCAGCCAAGGCGGCGGTTCTGAAGCTTTCTTT. The rearrangement links TRBV3-1 (or the pseudogene TRBV3-2) to TRBJ1-1; D is undetermined. The germline CDR1 and CDR2 sequences are LGHDT and YNNKEL (reference sequence). The CDR3 is 13 amino acids. V gave up 1 base and J gave up 6 bases, with 9 bases separating them.

The chain combines TRBV2 with TRBJ2-7; 9 bases fit TRBD1. The CDR3 totals 13 residues. Germline V gene lookup returns CDR1 SNHLY and CDR2 FYNNEI. The J segment lost 4 bases and the V segment lost 10 bases, leaving 8 bases of the junction unmatched. As DNA, the CDR3 is TGTGCCACGAAAGCAGGGACAGGGTACGAGCAGTACTTC. This codes for CATKAGTGYEQYF.

CDR3 loop: CASSPILSPGTAGYTF. Written as DNA, the CDR3 is TGTGCCAGCAGCCCTATTCTTTCTCCTGGGACAGCTGGCTACACCTTC. The rearrangement joins TRBV7-8 to TRBJ1-2; the match to TRBD1 covers 7 bases. From germline, CDR1 is SGHVS and CDR2 FQNEAQ. The CDR3 covers 16 residues. Germline trimming cut 5 bases from V and 7 bases from J; bases unmatched to any gene: 16.

The V gene is TRBV6-1, the J gene TRBJ2-5; possible D gene TRBD2, 6 bases. Germline V lookup: CDR1 MNHNS, CDR2 SASEGT. CDR3 length equals 14 residues. Trimming removed 3 bases from V and 4 bases from J, with 12 bases in between. CDR3 amino acids: CASSDRERVETQYF. For the CDR3, the DNA is TGTGCCAGCAGTGACAGGGAGCGGGTAGAGACCCAGTACTTC.

Regarding this clone: Other nucleotide sequences in the sample specify the same CDR3. J is TRBJ2-1 and V is TRBV19; 11 bases fit TRBD2. CDR3 length: 15 residues. V lost 2 bases to trimming and J lost 6 bases; unmatched junction nucleotides: 3. CDR1 and CDR2 (germline): LNHDA, SQIVND (reference sequence). The CDR3 loop is CASSIPGTSGNEQFF. Here the CDR3 DNA reads TGTGCCAGTAGTATACCTGGGACTAGCGGCAATGAGCAGTTCTTC.

The V gene is TRBV2, the J gene TRBJ2-1, with 10 bases that match TRBD2. Germline CDR1 reads SNHLY; CDR2 reads FYNNEI. CDR3 size: 12 residues. V was clipped by 6 bases and J by 15 bases; unmatched bases: 8. For the CDR3, the DNA is TGTGCCAGCAGCCAGCGGGAGGGCCGGGGGTTCTTC. It specifies CASSQREGRGFF.

About this clone itself: The missing conserved phenylalanine or tryptophan at the end of this CDR3 makes a read error likely. The limits of the CDR3 on the DNA are not certain, so only TCRdb's listed CDR3 is given. This chain uses TRBV9 with TRBJ2-7; the table gives TRBD1 as D, unverified against the DNA. In germline, CDR1 is SGDLS, CDR2 YYNGEE. Ends included, the CDR3 has 10 residues. The CDR3 loop is CASSVTQGGG.

This clone was seen a few times. This chain joins TRBV7-8 and TRBJ2-2; no clear D. The CDR3 consists of 13 residues. The germline CDR1 and CDR2 sequences are SGHVS and FQNEAQ. V lost 5 bases and J 5 bases, leaving 9 bases between the germline ends. DNA for the CDR3: TGTGCCAGCAGCGAAGTAGTGACCGGGGAGCTGTTTTTT. Protein sequence: CASSEVVTGELFF.

This clone appeared once. The chain uses TRBV11-2 and TRBJ2-6, with TRBD2 identical over 7 bases. Germline trimming cut 7 bases from V and 2 bases from J; bases unmatched to any gene: 5. CDR1 is SGHAT, CDR2 FQNNGV, per germline. The CDR3 sequence is 15 residues long. CDR3 sequence: CASNPGGTGANVLTF. In nucleotides, the CDR3 is TGTGCCAGCAACCCCGGGGGGACTGGGGCCAACGTCCTGACTTTC.

The genes are TRBV2 and TRBJ1-2, with D perhaps TRBD1 (6 bases). Looked up from germline, CDR1 is SNHLY and CDR2 is FYNNEI. Trimming pared 6 bases from V and 7 bases from J, leaving 12 bases between. CDR3 length: 12 amino acids. DNA of the CDR3: TGTGCCAGCAGCGTTACAGGGACTGGCTACACCTTC. It yields the protein CASSVTGTGYTF. The whole variable domain, remainder taken from reference TRBV2 and TRBJ1-2, is EPEVTQTPSHQVTQMGQEVILRCVPISNHLYFYWYRQILGQKVEFLVSFYNNEISEKSEIFDDQFSVERPDGSNFTLKIRSTKLEDSAMYFCASSVTGTGYTFGSGTRLTVV.

J is TRBJ2-2 and V is TRBV9; 8 positions agree with TRBD2. With 4 bases clipped from V and 6 bases from J, the junction kept 8 bases outside the gene matches. Germline V gives CDR1 SGDLS, CDR2 YYNGEE. The CDR3 is 15 amino acids. CDR3 protein: CASSPSGGPPGELFF. CDR3 DNA sequence: TGTGCCAGCAGCCCCTCGGGAGGGCCTCCCGGGGAGCTGTTTTTT.

The chain recombines TRBV11-2 with TRBJ2-1; 7 positions agree with TRBD2. Trimming at V came to 4 bases and at J to 1 base, leaving 7 bases not matched to a gene. Germline V gene sequence: CDR1 SGHAT, CDR2 FQNNGV. This CDR3 is 16 amino acids long. The CDR3 spells CASSSLYSGSYNEQFF. The DNA of the CDR3 is TGTGCCAGCAGCTCGCTCTATAGCGGGTCCTACAATGAGCAGTTCTTC.

This clone was seen just once. The J gene is TRBJ2-1, the V gene TRBV11-2; D is unclear. The CDR3 totals 14 residues. Trimming pared 5 bases from V and 2 bases from J, leaving 10 bases between. Germline loops: CDR1 SGHAT, CDR2 FQNNGV. The CDR3 DNA reads TGTGCCAGCAGCGAAAGCCTAACCTACAATGAGCAGTTCTTC. Its protein is CASSESLTYNEQFF.

The chain carries TRBV6-1 and TRBJ2-7; D possibly corresponds to TRBD1 (6 bases). With 0 bases removed from V and 5 bases from J, the gap between germline ends came to 11 bases. Germline V gene lookup returns CDR1 MNHNS and CDR2 SASEGT. The CDR3 runs to 14 residues. The CDR3 loop is CASSEARGFHEQYF. CDR3 DNA: TGTGCCAGCAGTGAAGCGAGGGGGTTCCACGAGCAGTACTTC.

V and J are TRBV5-1 and TRBJ1-4; TRBD1 matches 9 bases. CDR1 and CDR2 (germline): SGHRS, YFSETQ. The CDR3 contains 15 residues. V lost 4 bases, J lost 4 bases, and 5 bases stayed unmatched. CDR3 sequence reads: CASSLLTGGNEKLFF. DNA for the CDR3: TGCGCCAGCAGCCTCCTGACAGGGGGTAATGAAAAACTGTTTTTT.

The J gene is TRBJ2-1, the V gene TRBV4-3; the D is unclear. The CDR3 is 17 amino acids. V dropped 0 bases and J dropped 1 base, with 13 bases sitting between them. Looked up from germline, CDR1 is LGHNA and CDR2 is YSLEER. The CDR3 DNA sequence: TGCGCCAGCAGCCAAGATACCGCGCAGGATTCCTACAATGAGCAGTTCTTC. It yields the protein CASSQDTAQDSYNEQFF.

J is TRBJ2-3 and V is TRBV27; 7 nucleotides agree with TRBD1. Trimming removed 1 base from V and 2 bases from J; junction bases left unmatched: 18. The germline gives CDR1 MNHEY, CDR2 SMNVEV (reference sequence). CDR3 size: 20 residues. CDR3 amino acids: CASSLLGQLETGLHTDTQYF. In DNA, the CDR3 is TGTGCCAGCAGTTTATTGGGACAGCTGGAAACCGGCCTCCACACAGATACGCAGTATTTT.